The 25 T cell receptor beta chains below come from one sample, sequenced in a study of T cells expressing NK-cell markers. No DNA is given; TCRdb re-called the 5' RACE reads and lists each CDR3 protein once. This listing includes 350,000 to 450,000 distinct CDR3 sequences. The sequenced sample was blood T cells: a sorted CD56 or NKG2C T cell subset, CD4+ or CD8+ T cells, or bulk PBMC T cells (not recorded which). The receptors here all came from a man aged 18-75 years in good health.

The chain employs TRBV4-1 and TRBJ1-1; TCRdb picks TRBD1, but there is no DNA to check that call. Germline V CDR1 and CDR2: MGHRA, YSYEKL. The CDR3 is 13 residues long. This chain's CDR3 is CASSFRTGTEAFF.

The rearrangement uses TRBV20-1 and TRBJ2-7; checking the TCRdb D call of TRBD2 is not possible without DNA. In germline, CDR1 is DFQATT, CDR2 SNEGSKA (reference sequence). The CDR3 totals 13 residues. CDR3 residues: CSVPARGSYEQYF.

The rearrangement joins TRBV27 to TRBJ1-5; TCRdb proposes TRBD1, but this gene call is untestable without DNA. Per germline, CDR1 MNHEY and CDR2 SMNVEV (reference sequence). The CDR3 sequence is 17 residues long. The CDR3 region is CASSLRATGDSNQPQHF.

The V and J genes are TRBV2 and TRBJ1-1. This CDR3 is 15 amino acids long. Germline V gene lookup returns CDR1 SNHLY and CDR2 FYNNEI. The CDR3 region is CASSDTVFENTEAFF.

The chain recombines TRBV6-1 with TRBJ2-2; the D gene TCRdb calls, TRBD1, cannot be checked with no DNA. Germline loops: CDR1 MNHNS, CDR2 SASEGT. CDR3 size: 14 residues. The CDR3 protein is CASNRAKTGGELFF.

This rearrangement joins TRBV3-1 to TRBJ2-7. The CDR3 loop spans 15 amino acids. Germline CDR1 and CDR2: LGHDT and YNNKEL (reference sequence). This CDR3 is CASSQNRPRSYEQYF.

The chain is built from TRBV6-5 and TRBJ1-2. From germline, CDR1 is MNHEY and CDR2 SVGAGI. The CDR3 has 15 residues. The CDR3 sequence: CASSYEAGLLYGYTF.

The J gene is TRBJ2-7, the V gene TRBV5-1; without DNA, the TCRdb call of TRBD2 cannot be checked. The CDR3 consists of 15 residues. Germline CDR1 SGHRS, CDR2 YFSETQ. This CDR3 is CASSFGGTSGYEQYF.

This sequence joins TRBV19 and TRBJ1-5; without DNA, the TCRdb call of TRBD1 cannot be checked. This CDR3 has 15 residues. Germline V gene data show CDR1 as LNHDA and CDR2 as SQIVND (reference sequence). The CDR3 loop reads CASSIGQGMNQPQHF. Drawing the rest from reference TRBV19 and TRBJ1-5, the complete variable domain is DGGITQSPKYLFRKEGQNVTLSCEQNLNHDAMYWYRQDPGQGLRLIYYSQIVNDFQKGDIAEGYSVSREKKESFPLTVTSAQKNPTAFYLCASSIGQGMNQPQHFGDGTRLSIL.

The chain's CDR3 is CASSYHVSSPLHF. The rearrangement links TRBV6-5 to TRBJ1-6. This CDR3 is 13 amino acids long. In germline, CDR1 is MNHEY, CDR2 SVGAGI.

This rearrangement joins TRBV15 to TRBJ2-4; checking the TCRdb D call of TRBD1 is not possible without DNA. The length of the CDR3 is 19 residues. The germline gives CDR1 LNHNV, CDR2 YYDKDF (reference sequence). The CDR3 sequence is CATSRGLNTGGTAKNIQYF.

This chain links TRBV6-5 with TRBJ2-2; no DNA is available, so the TRBD1 call from TCRdb remains unchecked. This CDR3 is 16 amino acids long. Germline CDR1 MNHEY, CDR2 SVGAGI. The CDR3: CASSYSQGTNTGELFF.

The rearrangement joins TRBV6-1 to TRBJ2-7; the TCRdb call, TRBD1, lacks DNA for checking. The CDR3 loop spans 13 amino acids. Germline V gene lookup returns CDR1 MNHNS and CDR2 SASEGT. The CDR3 protein is CASTKTGGLEQYF.

The rearrangement joins TRBV20-1 to TRBJ2-3; TCRdb indicates TRBD1, and absent DNA this call remains unverified. The CDR3 sequence is 14 residues long. Per the germline V gene, CDR1 is DFQATT and CDR2 is SNEGSKA (reference sequence). The CDR3 is CSATSGVGTDTQYF.

V is TRBV5-6 and J is TRBJ2-6. The germline gives CDR1 SGHDT, CDR2 YYEEEE. The CDR3 is 16 amino acids. The CDR3 is CASSLASYSGANVLTF. The entire variable domain, with the rest obtained from reference TRBV5-6 and TRBJ2-6, is as follows: DAGVTQSPTHLIKTRGQQVTLRCSPKSGHDTVSWYQQALGQGPQFIFQYYEEEERQRGNFPDRFSGHQFPNYSSELNVNALLLGDSALYLCASSLASYSGANVLTFGAGSRLTVL.

This chain connects TRBV11-1 to TRBJ2-5; TCRdb outputs TRBD1, but without DNA this stays unchecked. The CDR3 extends over 18 amino acids. In germline, CDR1 is SGHAT, CDR2 FQDESV (reference sequence). The CDR3 reads CASSLVQLWATQQETQYF.

V gene TRBV12-3 or TRBV12-4 combines with J gene TRBJ2-5; TCRdb designates TRBD2, a call that cannot be tested without DNA. The CDR3 loop spans 13 amino acids. CDR3 residues: CASRMGGFGTQYF.

The chain combines TRBV2 with TRBJ1-2. This CDR3 is built from 14 residues. Germline V gives CDR1 SNHLY, CDR2 FYNNEI. The CDR3 sequence: CASSALGSVYGYTF.

The genes are TRBV20-1 and TRBJ2-2; lacking DNA, the TRBD1 call made by TCRdb goes unchecked. Germline loops: CDR1 DFQATT, CDR2 SNEGSKA (reference sequence). The CDR3 spans 16 residues. CDR3 sequence: CSARTKYQGSAGELFF.

Here the CDR3 reads CSARREGYEKLFF. The chain joins TRBV20-1 to TRBJ1-4. The length of the CDR3 is 13 residues. The germline CDR1 and CDR2 sequences are DFQATT and SNEGSKA (reference sequence).

This chain uses TRBV3-1 with TRBJ2-5; TCRdb lists TRBD2, though no DNA is available to test this call. The CDR3 has 15 residues. CDR1 and CDR2 (germline): LGHDT, YNNKEL (reference sequence). CDR3: CASSRKRGVQETQYF.

This chain links TRBV12-3 or TRBV12-4 with TRBJ2-7; TCRdb's D call of TRBD2 is untestable without DNA. This CDR3 comprises 14 residues. CDR3 amino acids: CASSLGGAGSEQYF.

V gene TRBV18 combines with J gene TRBJ2-7; TCRdb lists TRBD1, though no DNA is available to test this call. There are 14 residues in the CDR3. Germline V gene lookup returns CDR1 KGHSH and CDR2 LQKENI. The CDR3 is CASSTRDPPYEQYF.

The rearrangement uses TRBV20-1 and TRBJ2-3; TCRdb proposes TRBD2, but this gene call is untestable without DNA. This CDR3 has 17 residues. Germline-derived CDR1 and CDR2 are DFQATT and SNEGSKA (reference sequence). This chain's CDR3 is CSARGRGTDTSTDTQYF.

V usage is TRBV3-1 and J usage is TRBJ1-4; the D gene TCRdb calls, TRBD1, cannot be checked with no DNA. Germline-derived CDR1 and CDR2 are LGHDT and YNNKEL (reference sequence). The CDR3 is 13 residues long. CDR3 loop: CASSTRTGTKLFF. The whole variable domain, remainder taken from reference TRBV3-1 and TRBJ1-4, is DTAVSQTPKYLVTQMGNDKSIKCEQNLGHDTMYWYKQDSKKFLKIMFSYNNKELIINETVPNRFSPKSPDKAHLNLHINSLELGDSAVYFCASSTRTGTKLFFGSGTQLSVL.